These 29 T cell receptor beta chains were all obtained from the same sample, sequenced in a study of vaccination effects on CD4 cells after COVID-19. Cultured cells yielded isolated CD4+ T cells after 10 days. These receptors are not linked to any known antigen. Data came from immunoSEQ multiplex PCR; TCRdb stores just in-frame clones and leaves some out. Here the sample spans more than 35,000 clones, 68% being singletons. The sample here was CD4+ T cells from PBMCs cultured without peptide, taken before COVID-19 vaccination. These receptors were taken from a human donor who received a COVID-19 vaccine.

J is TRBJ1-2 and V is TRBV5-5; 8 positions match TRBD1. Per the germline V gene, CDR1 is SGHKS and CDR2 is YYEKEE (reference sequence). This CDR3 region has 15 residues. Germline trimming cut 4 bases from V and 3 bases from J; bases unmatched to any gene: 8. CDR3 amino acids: CASSLGQGVDYGYTF. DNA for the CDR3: TGTGCCAGCAGCCTAGGACAGGGTGTCGACTATGGCTACACCTTC.

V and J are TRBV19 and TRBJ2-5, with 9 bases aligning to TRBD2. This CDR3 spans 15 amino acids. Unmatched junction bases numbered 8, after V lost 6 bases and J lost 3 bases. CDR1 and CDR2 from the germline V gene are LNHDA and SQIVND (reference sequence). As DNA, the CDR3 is TGTGCCAGTAGCGGTGCGGCTAGCGGGGAAGAGACCCAGTACTTC. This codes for CASSGAASGEETQYF. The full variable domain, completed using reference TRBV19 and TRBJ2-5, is DGGITQSPKYLFRKEGQNVTLSCEQNLNHDAMYWYRQDPGQGLRLIYYSQIVNDFQKGDIAEGYSVSREKKESFPLTVTSAQKNPTAFYLCASSGAASGEETQYFGPGTRLLVL.

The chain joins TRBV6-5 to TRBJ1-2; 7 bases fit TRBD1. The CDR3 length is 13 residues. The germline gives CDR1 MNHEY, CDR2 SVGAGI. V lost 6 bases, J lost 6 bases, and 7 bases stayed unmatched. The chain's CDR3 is CASRTQGVNGYTF. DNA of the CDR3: TGTGCCAGCAGAACCCAGGGGGTAAATGGCTACACCTTC.

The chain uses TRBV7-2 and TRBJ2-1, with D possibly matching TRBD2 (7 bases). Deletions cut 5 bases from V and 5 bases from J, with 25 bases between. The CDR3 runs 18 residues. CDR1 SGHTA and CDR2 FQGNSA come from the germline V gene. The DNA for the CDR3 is TGTGCCAGCAGCCCGGGGTGGCGGGGGCCGCGACTCCACAATGAGCAGTTCTTC. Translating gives CASSPGWRGPRLHNEQFF.

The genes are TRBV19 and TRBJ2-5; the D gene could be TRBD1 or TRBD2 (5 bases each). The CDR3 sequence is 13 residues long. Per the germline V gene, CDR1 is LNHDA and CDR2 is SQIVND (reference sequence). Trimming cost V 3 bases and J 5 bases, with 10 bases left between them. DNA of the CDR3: TGTGCCAGTAGTATTGGGACCCGGGAGACCCAGTACTTC. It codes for CASSIGTRETQYF.

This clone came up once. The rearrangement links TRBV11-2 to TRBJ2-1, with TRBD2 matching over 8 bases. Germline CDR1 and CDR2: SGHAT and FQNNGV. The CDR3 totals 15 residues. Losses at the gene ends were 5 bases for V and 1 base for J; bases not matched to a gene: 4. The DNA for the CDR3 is TGTGCCAGCAGCCCTAGCGGGTATTCCTACAATGAGCAGTTCTTC. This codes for CASSPSGYSYNEQFF. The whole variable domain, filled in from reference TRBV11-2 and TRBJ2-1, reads EAGVAQSPRYKIIEKRQSVAFWCNPISGHATLYWYQQILGQGPKLLIQFQNNGVVDDSQLPKDRFSAERLKGVDSTLKIQPAKLEDSAVYLCASSPSGYSYNEQFFGPGTRLTVL.

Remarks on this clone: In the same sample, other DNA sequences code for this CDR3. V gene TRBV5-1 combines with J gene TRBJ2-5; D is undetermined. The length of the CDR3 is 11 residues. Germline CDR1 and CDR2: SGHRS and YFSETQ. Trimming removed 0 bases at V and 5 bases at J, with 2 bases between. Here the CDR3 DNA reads TGCGCCAGCAGCTTGGAGGAGACCCAGTACTTC. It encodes CASSLEETQYF.

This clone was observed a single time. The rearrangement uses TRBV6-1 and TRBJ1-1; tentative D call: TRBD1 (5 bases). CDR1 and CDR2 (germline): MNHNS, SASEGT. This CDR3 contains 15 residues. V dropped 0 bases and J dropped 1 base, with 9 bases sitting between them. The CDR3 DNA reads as TGTGCCAGCAGTGAAGCGTGGGGCGGGAACACTGAAGCTTTCTTT. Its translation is CASSEAWGGNTEAFF.

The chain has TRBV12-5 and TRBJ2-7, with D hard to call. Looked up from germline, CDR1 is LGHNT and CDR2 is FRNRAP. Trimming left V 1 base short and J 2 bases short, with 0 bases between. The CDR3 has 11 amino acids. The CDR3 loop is CASGLAYEQYF. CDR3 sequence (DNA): TGTGCTAGTGGTTTGGCCTACGAGCAGTACTTC.

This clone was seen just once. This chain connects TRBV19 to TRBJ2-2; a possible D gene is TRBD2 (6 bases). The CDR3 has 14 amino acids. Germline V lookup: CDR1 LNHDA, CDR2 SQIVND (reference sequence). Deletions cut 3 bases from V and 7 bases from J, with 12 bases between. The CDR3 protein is CASSIRGSGGELFF. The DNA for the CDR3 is TGTGCCAGTAGTATTCGGGGGTCCGGCGGGGAGCTGTTTTTT.

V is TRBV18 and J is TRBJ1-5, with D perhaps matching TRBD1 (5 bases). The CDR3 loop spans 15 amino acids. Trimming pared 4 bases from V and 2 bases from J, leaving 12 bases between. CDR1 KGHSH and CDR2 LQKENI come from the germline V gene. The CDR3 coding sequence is TGTGCCAGCTCACTAAGTAGGGGAGGCAATCAGCCCCAGCATTTT. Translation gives CASSLSRGGNQPQHF.

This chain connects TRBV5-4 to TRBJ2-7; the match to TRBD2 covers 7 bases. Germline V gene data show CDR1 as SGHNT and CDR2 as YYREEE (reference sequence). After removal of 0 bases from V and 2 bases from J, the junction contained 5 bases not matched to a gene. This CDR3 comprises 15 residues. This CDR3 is CASSLVGGGAYEQYF. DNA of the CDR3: TGTGCCAGCAGCTTGGTGGGGGGGGGAGCCTACGAGCAGTACTTC.

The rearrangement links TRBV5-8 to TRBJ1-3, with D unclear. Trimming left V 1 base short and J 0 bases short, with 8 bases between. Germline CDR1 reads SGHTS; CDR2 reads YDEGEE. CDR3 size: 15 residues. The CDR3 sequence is CASSLNSNSGNTIYF. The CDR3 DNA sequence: TGTGCCAGCAGCTTGAACAGCAACTCTGGAAACACCATATATTTT. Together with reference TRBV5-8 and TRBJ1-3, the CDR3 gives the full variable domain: EAGVTQSPTHLIKTRGQQATLRCSPISGHTSVYWYQQALGLGLQFLLWYDEGEERNRGNFPPRFSGRQFPNYSSELNVNALELEDSALYLCASSLNSNSGNTIYFGEGSWLTVV.

The CDR3 reads CASRMDGYTGELFF. CDR3 coding DNA: TGTGCCAGCAGGATGGACGGATACACCGGGGAGCTGTTTTTT. This chain links TRBV2 with TRBJ2-2; D remains unclear. The CDR3 totals 14 residues. From germline, CDR1 is SNHLY and CDR2 FYNNEI. The V end was cut by 6 bases, the J end by 3 bases, with 11 bases between.

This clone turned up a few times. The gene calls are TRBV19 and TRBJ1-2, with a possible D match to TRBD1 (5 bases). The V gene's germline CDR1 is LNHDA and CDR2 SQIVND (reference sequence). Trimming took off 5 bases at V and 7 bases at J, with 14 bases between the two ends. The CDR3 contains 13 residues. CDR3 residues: CASSPEGRGGYTF. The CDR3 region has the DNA TGTGCCAGTAGTCCGGAGGGAAGGGGTGGCTACACCTTC.

Here the CDR3 reads CASSFSMNTEAFF. Written as DNA, the CDR3 is TGTGCCAGCAGTTTTAGCATGAACACTGAAGCTTTCTTT. The chain is built from TRBV12-3 or TRBV12-4 and TRBJ1-1; D gene unclear. This CDR3 is 13 amino acids long. The V gene lost 3 bases and the J gene lost 0 bases, with 5 bases spanning the gap.

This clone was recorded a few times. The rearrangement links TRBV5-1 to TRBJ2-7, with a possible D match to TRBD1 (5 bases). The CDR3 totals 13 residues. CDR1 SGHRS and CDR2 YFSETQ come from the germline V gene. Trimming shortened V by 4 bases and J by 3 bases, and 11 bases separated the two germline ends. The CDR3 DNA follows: TGCGCCAGCAGCGTGGACACCTACTACGAGCAGTACTTC. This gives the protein CASSVDTYYEQYF.

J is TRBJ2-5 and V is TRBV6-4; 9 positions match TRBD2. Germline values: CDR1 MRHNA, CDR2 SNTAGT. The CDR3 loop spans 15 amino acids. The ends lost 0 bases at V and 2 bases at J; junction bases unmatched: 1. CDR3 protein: CASSDSTSGQETQYF. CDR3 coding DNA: TGTGCCAGCAGTGACTCGACTAGCGGACAAGAGACCCAGTACTTC.

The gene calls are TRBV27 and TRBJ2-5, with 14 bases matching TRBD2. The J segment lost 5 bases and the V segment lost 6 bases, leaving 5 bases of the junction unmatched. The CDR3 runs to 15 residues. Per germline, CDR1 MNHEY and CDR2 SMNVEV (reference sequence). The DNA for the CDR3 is TGTGCCAGCAGGGGAGGGACTAGCGGGGGTGAGACCCAGTACTTC. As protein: CASRGGTSGGETQYF.

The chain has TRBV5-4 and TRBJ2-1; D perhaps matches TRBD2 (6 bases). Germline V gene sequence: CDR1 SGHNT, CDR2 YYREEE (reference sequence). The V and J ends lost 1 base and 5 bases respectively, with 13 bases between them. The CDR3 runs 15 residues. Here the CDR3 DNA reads TGTGCCAGCAGCTTGCGGGGGAGAGAGGACAATGAGCAGTTCTTC. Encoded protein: CASSLRGREDNEQFF.

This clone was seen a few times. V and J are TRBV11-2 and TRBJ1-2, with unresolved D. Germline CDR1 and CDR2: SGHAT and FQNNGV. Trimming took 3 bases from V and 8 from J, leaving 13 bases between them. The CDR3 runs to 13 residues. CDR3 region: CASSLTGPQGYTF. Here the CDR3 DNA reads TGTGCCAGCAGCTTGACTGGCCCTCAAGGCTACACCTTC.

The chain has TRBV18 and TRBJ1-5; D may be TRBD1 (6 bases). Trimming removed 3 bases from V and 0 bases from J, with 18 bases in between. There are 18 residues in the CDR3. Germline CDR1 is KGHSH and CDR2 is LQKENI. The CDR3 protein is CASSPTSPGGLSNQPQHF. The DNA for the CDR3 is TGTGCCAGCTCACCTACATCCCCTGGGGGCCTTAGCAATCAGCCCCAGCATTTT.

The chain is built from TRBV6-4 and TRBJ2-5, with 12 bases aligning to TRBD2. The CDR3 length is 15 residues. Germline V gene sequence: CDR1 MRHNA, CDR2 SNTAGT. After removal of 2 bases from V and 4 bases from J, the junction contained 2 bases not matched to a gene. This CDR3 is CASSDLAGGPETQYF. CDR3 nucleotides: TGTGCCAGCAGTGACCTAGCGGGGGGGCCAGAGACCCAGTACTTC.

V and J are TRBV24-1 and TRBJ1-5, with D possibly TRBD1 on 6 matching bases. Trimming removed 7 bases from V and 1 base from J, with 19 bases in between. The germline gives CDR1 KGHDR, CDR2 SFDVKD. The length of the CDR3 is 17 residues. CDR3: CATSRGGGASSNQPQHF. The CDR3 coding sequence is TGTGCCACCAGCCGAGGCGGGGGGGCTTCGAGCAATCAGCCCCAGCATTTT.

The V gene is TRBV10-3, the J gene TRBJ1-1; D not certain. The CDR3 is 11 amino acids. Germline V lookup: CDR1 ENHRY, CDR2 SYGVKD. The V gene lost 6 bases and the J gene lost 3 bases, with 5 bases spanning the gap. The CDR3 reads CAIRTHTEAFF. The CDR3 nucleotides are TGTGCCATCAGAACGCACACTGAAGCTTTCTTT.

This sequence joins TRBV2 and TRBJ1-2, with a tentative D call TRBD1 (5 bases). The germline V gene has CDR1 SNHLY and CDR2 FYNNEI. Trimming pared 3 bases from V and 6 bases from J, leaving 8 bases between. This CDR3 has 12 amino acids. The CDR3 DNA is TGTGCCAGCAGTGATATGGGGGATGGCTACACCTTC. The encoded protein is CASSDMGDGYTF. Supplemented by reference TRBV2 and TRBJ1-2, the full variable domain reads EPEVTQTPSHQVTQMGQEVILRCVPISNHLYFYWYRQILGQKVEFLVSFYNNEISEKSEIFDDQFSVERPDGSNFTLKIRSTKLEDSAMYFCASSDMGDGYTFGSGTRLTVV.

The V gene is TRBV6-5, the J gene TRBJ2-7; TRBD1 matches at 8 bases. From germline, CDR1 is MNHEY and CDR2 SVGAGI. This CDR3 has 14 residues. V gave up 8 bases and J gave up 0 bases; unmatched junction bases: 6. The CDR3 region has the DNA TGTGCCAGCGAGACAGGGGCGAGCTCCTACGAGCAGTACTTC. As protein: CASETGASSYEQYF.

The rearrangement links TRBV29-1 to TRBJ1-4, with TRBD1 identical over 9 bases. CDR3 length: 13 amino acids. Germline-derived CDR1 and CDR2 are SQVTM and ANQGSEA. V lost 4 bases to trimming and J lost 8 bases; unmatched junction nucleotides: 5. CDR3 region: CSVAGQGGEKLFF. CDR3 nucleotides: TGCAGCGTTGCGGGACAGGGAGGAGAAAAACTGTTTTTT. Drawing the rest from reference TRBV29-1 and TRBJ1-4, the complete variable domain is SAVISQKPSRDICQRGTSLTIQCQVDSQVTMMFWYRQQPGQSLTLIATANQGSEATYESGFVIDKFPISRPNLTFSTLTVSNMSPEDSSIYLCSVAGQGGEKLFFGSGTQLSVL.

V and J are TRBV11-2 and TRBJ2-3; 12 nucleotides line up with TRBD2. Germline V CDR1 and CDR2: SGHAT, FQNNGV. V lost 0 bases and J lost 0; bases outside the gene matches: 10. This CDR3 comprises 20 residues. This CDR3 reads CASSLDRGLAGRGSTDTQYF. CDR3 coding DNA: TGTGCCAGCAGCTTAGATCGTGGACTAGCGGGGAGGGGAAGCACAGATACGCAGTATTTT.